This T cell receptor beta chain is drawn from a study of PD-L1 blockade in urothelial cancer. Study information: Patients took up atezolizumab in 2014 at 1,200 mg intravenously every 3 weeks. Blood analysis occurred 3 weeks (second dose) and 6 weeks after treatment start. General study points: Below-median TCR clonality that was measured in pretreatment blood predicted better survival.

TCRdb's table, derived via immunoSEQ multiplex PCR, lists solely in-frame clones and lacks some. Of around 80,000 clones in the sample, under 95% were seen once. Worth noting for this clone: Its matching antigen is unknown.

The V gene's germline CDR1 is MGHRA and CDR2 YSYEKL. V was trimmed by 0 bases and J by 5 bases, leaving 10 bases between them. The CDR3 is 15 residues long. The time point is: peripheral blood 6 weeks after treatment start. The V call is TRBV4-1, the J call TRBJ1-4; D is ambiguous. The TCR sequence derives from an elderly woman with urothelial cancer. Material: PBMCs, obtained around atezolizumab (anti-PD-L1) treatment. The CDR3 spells CASSQDGGGNEKLFF. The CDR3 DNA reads TGCGCCAGCAGCCAAGATGGAGGAGGGAATGAAAAACTGTTTTTT.